The following is a TCR beta chain sequence with its context. Antigen unknown. The V end was cut by 3 bases, the J end by 4 bases, with 12 bases between. The CDR3 is 15 amino acids. Germline V gives CDR1 ENHRY, CDR2 SYGVKD. The protocol was immunoSEQ multiplex PCR, while the TCRdb copy is restricted to in-frame clones and leaves out a portion. Among around 20,000 clones listed, 85% to 95% were seen once. This sample was taken from a study of graft-versus-host responses after intestinal transplantation. Study context: Recipients had transplants, and these were multivisceral, liver-intestinal, or isolated intestinal. Study-level results: Early declines in HvG clones that occurred post-transplant were associated with peak circulating GvH clone levels. Detection of GvH clones occurred in recipient marrow, and some had their first appearance in ileum or blood.

The chain is built from TRBV10-3 and TRBJ1-4, with D possibly TRBD1 on 5 matching bases. The TCR originated in a human patient who received an intestinal transplant, so some T cells may come from the graft donor. This material consisted of PBMCs, taken around 37 weeks after intestinal transplant. CDR3 sequence (DNA): TGTGCCATCAGTGAAGGAACGGGACTTAATGAAAAACTGTTTTTT. Translating it yields CAISEGTGLNEKLFF.